The entry that follows covers one T cell receptor (beta chain) sequence. Its antigen is unknown. Compared with germline, one end of the junction differs, possibly owing to a read error. Each case's diagnosis was confirmed by two pathologists on H&E. Premalignant or tumor cells were enriched by macro-dissection after pathologic assessment. Sequenced by immunoSEQ multiplex PCR; TCRdb stores in-frame clones only, minus some. The sample contains roughly 14,000 clones, 75% to 85% of which appear only once. The CDR3 consists of 15 residues. CDR1 is KGHSH, CDR2 LQKENI, per germline. The sample comes from a study of immune evolution from preneoplasia to lung adenocarcinoma. General study points: Later-stage lesions seemingly showed higher T cell density and diversity than normal lung.

Sequenced sample: FFPE minimally invasive lung adenocarcinoma tissue. The chain couples TRBV18 to TRBJ2-1; 9 bases are shared with TRBD1. The sequence was obtained from a person in their 70s with lung adenocarcinoma. DNA for the CDR3: TGTGCCAGCTCGCCACGGGACAGGGCTGTGAATGAGCAGTTCTTC. This encodes CASSPRDRAVNEQFF.